The 29 T cell receptor beta chains in this list originate from one sample, sequenced in a study of neurological immune-mediated disorders. TCRdb reprocessed the 5' RACE reads via MiXCR and lists one record per CDR3 protein. The repertoire consists of about 36,000 distinct CDR3 sequences, with 10% occurring once and the leading ten covering roughly 7%. Sequenced material: PBMCs. The receptors were sampled from a woman aged 25 to 39 with HTLV-1-associated myelopathy (HAM/TSP).

The chain combines TRBV5-1 with TRBJ2-2; D is ambiguous. Trimming removed 4 bases from V and 1 base from J, with 8 bases in between. The CDR3 runs 14 residues. Germline-derived CDR1 and CDR2 are SGHRS and YFSETQ. The CDR3 protein is CASSQFENTGELFF. The CDR3 bases are TGCGCCAGCAGCCAATTCGAGAACACCGGGGAGCTGTTTTTT.

This clonotype was seen ten or more times. The chain couples TRBV9 to TRBJ2-7, with D possibly matching TRBD1 (6 bases). Germline V CDR1 and CDR2: SGDLS, YYNGEE. Trimming removed 2 bases at V and 6 bases at J, with 18 bases between. The CDR3 has 15 residues. This CDR3 reads CASSVVTGSLAEQYF. The CDR3, as DNA: TGTGCCAGCAGCGTGGTTACAGGGAGTCTGGCCGAGCAGTACTTC.

Many counts were recorded for this clonotype. The chain employs TRBV6-1 and TRBJ2-5; D perhaps matches TRBD1 (5 bases). CDR3 size: 14 residues. Germline CDR1 reads MNHNS; CDR2 reads SASEGT. The V end lost 5 bases, the J end lost 5 bases, and 15 bases lay between the germline ends. Here the CDR3 DNA reads TGTGCCAGCAGTCCCCGAAGGGGATCGGAGACCCAGTACTTC. As protein: CASSPRRGSETQYF.

In this sample, this clonotype turned up many times. The chain uses TRBV20-1 and TRBJ2-7; a possible D gene is TRBD2 (5 bases). The V end was cut by 3 bases, the J end by 2 bases, with 8 bases between. Germline assignment: CDR1 DFQATT and CDR2 SNEGSKA (reference sequence). The CDR3 spans 12 residues. CDR3 in DNA: TGCAGTGCTAGTGCCGGGACCTACGAGCAGTACTTC. Encoded protein: CSASAGTYEQYF.

The sample holds many counts of this clonotype. The V gene is TRBV6-9, the J gene TRBJ1-5; no clear D. Germline assignment: CDR1 MNHGY and CDR2 SVAAGI. The CDR3 has 13 amino acids. The V and J ends lost 2 bases and 6 bases respectively, with 8 bases between them. CDR3: CASSYLGGQPQHF. DNA for the CDR3: TGTGCCAGCAGTTATCTCGGCGGTCAGCCCCAGCATTTT.

In this sample, this clonotype turned up many times. The gene calls are TRBV20-1 and TRBJ1-3; D ambiguous. Germline assignment: CDR1 DFQATT and CDR2 SNEGSKA (reference sequence). The germline V and J ends were trimmed by 3 bases and 3 bases, with 15 bases remaining between them. This CDR3 has 15 amino acids. The CDR3 DNA is TGCAGTGCTAGTCCCTCAGGAGATCATGGAAACACCATATATTTT. Amino acids: CSASPSGDHGNTIYF.

This clonotype was detected many times. The chain carries TRBV7-9 and TRBJ2-1, with 11 bases that match TRBD2. The germline V gene encodes CDR1 SEHNR and CDR2 FQNEAQ (reference sequence). Losses at the gene ends were 3 bases for V and 4 bases for J; bases not matched to a gene: 2. The CDR3 is made up of 15 amino acids. The CDR3 loop reads CASSFTSGGYNEQFF. The CDR3 DNA is TGTGCCAGCAGCTTTACTAGCGGGGGATACAATGAGCAGTTCTTC. Full variable domain (outside the CDR3, taken from reference TRBV7-9 and TRBJ2-1): DTGVSQNPRHKITKRGQNVTFRCDPISEHNRLYWYRQTLGQGPEFLTYFQNEAQLEKSRLLSDRFSAERPKGSFSTLEIQRTEQGDSAMYLCASSFTSGGYNEQFFGPGTRLTVL.

This clonotype was counted at least ten times. V is TRBV20-1 and J is TRBJ2-7; 10 bases match TRBD1. This CDR3 comprises 15 residues. Per the germline V gene, CDR1 is DFQATT and CDR2 is SNEGSKA (reference sequence). Losses at the gene ends were 6 bases for V and 4 bases for J; bases not matched to a gene: 12. CDR3 nucleotides: TGCAGTGCCTCAACCGGGACAGGGGTTCAGTACGAGCAGTACTTC. Protein sequence: CSASTGTGVQYEQYF.

This clonotype occurred many times. This chain uses TRBV5-1 with TRBJ2-1, with 7 nucleotides matching TRBD1. Trimming removed 7 bases from V and 9 bases from J; junction bases left unmatched: 10. Looked up from germline, CDR1 is SGHRS and CDR2 is YFSETQ. The CDR3 contains 13 residues. The CDR3 nucleotides read TGCGCCAGCGGGACAGAAAAAGGGACTGAGCAGTTCTTC. Protein: CASGTEKGTEQFF.

This clonotype was seen repeatedly, ten times or more. V is TRBV12-3 or TRBV12-4 and J is TRBJ2-3; 8 bases match TRBD2. The V segment lost 6 bases and the J segment 1 base; nucleotides outside the gene matches: 3. The CDR3 length is 14 residues. The CDR3 DNA reads as TGTGCCAGCAGAACGACTAGCGGCACAGATACGCAGTATTTT. Protein sequence: CASRTTSGTDTQYF.

This clonotype was found many times. The chain combines TRBV20-1 with TRBJ1-1; 7 nucleotides agree with TRBD1. The CDR3 totals 15 residues. J was trimmed by 1 base and V by 5 bases; bases with no gene match: 10. Germline V lookup: CDR1 DFQATT, CDR2 SNEGSKA (reference sequence). CDR3 region: CSALTSGQANTEAFF. The CDR3 coding sequence is TGCAGTGCTCTAACTTCTGGACAGGCGAACACTGAAGCTTTCTTT.

This clonotype occurred many times. The rearrangement links TRBV5-1 to TRBJ1-2; 9 nucleotides line up with TRBD1. Germline loops: CDR1 SGHRS, CDR2 YFSETQ. J was trimmed by 6 bases and V by 4 bases; bases with no gene match: 10. The CDR3 is 15 residues long. The CDR3 is CASSASRDRVHGYTF. CDR3 coding DNA: TGCGCCAGCAGCGCCTCCCGGGACAGGGTTCATGGCTACACCTTC.

This clonotype was seen at least ten times. This rearrangement joins TRBV4-1 to TRBJ2-7; 10 positions agree with TRBD2. Per the germline V gene, CDR1 is MGHRA and CDR2 is YSYEKL. There are 17 residues in the CDR3. The V and J ends lost 4 bases and 3 bases, in that order; junction bases with no gene match: 12. CDR3 sequence: CASSRTTSVAGGYEQYF. The DNA of the CDR3 is TGCGCCAGCAGCCGGACGACTAGTGTAGCGGGGGGCTACGAGCAGTACTTC.

At least ten counts were recorded for this clonotype. The chain combines TRBV2 with TRBJ1-5; no firm D call. V was pared by 2 bases and J by 11 bases, with 10 bases between. The CDR3 is 12 amino acids. CDR1 and CDR2 from the germline V gene are SNHLY and FYNNEI. The CDR3 is CASSERASAQHF. CDR3 in DNA: TGTGCCAGCAGTGAAAGGGCGTCGGCCCAGCATTTT.

Many counts were recorded for this clonotype. The chain carries TRBV20-1 and TRBJ1-1, with TRBD1 as a possible D gene (5 bases). This CDR3 comprises 13 residues. Trimming pared 2 bases from V and 4 bases from J, leaving 11 bases between. CDR1 and CDR2 (germline): DFQATT, SNEGSKA (reference sequence). CDR3 region: CSARRGGGTEAFF. DNA of the CDR3: TGCAGTGCTAGACGGGGGGGAGGCACTGAAGCTTTCTTT.

This clonotype occurred many times. This chain connects TRBV5-5 to TRBJ1-5; D not resolved. The CDR3 has 13 amino acids. The V and J ends lost 0 bases and 7 bases respectively, with 8 bases between them. Germline CDR1 is SGHKS and CDR2 is YYEKEE (reference sequence). CDR3 protein: CASSLEGLQPQHF. Here the CDR3 DNA reads TGTGCCAGCAGCTTGGAGGGTCTCCAGCCCCAGCATTTT.

This clonotype was picked up many times. This sequence joins TRBV20-1 and TRBJ2-1, with 7 bases aligning to TRBD1. Germline CDR1 is DFQATT and CDR2 is SNEGSKA (reference sequence). The ends lost 3 bases at V and 5 bases at J; junction bases unmatched: 10. CDR3 length equals 15 residues. The CDR3 sequence is CSARGTGTAHNEQFF. The CDR3 region has the DNA TGCAGTGCTAGGGGAACCGGGACAGCCCACAATGAGCAGTTCTTC.

The chain employs TRBV11-3 and TRBJ1-1; the D is unclear. Between the trimmed V and J ends, which lost 3 bases and 8 bases, there was a span of 28 bases. The CDR3 consists of 18 residues. Germline CDR1 and CDR2: SGHNT and YENEEA. CDR3 nucleotide sequence: TGTGCCAGCAGCTTCTACATATGCAGTGCCACCCCCCCCGGGGAAGCTTTCTTT. It yields the protein CASSFYICSATPPGEAFF.

In its sample, this clonotype was seen many times. The chain is built from TRBV20-1 and TRBJ2-5; no definite D call. V lost 2 bases and J 5 bases, leaving 12 bases between the germline ends. This CDR3 region has 13 residues. Germline CDR1 reads DFQATT; CDR2 reads SNEGSKA (reference sequence). CDR3 loop: CSARSPQTETQYF. The DNA for the CDR3 is TGCAGTGCTAGATCCCCACAGACGGAGACCCAGTACTTC.

In this sample, this clonotype turned up many times. The CDR3 DNA reads as TGTGCCACCAGCAGAGACCTCCGGCGGGCTCATCATGAGCAGTTCTTC. This translates into CATSRDLRRAHHEQFF. The J gene is TRBJ2-1, the V gene TRBV15; maybe TRBD2 (5 bases). The V gene lost 0 bases and the J gene lost 8 bases, with 17 bases spanning the gap. Germline CDR1 is LNHNV and CDR2 is YYDKDF (reference sequence). The CDR3 runs to 16 residues.

This clonotype was seen repeatedly, ten times or more. The chain links TRBV29-1 to TRBJ1-2; D uncertain. This CDR3 spans 18 amino acids. Germline V CDR1 and CDR2: SQVTM, ANQGSEA. The V and J ends lost 5 bases and 1 base respectively, with 26 bases between them. The CDR3 DNA sequence: TGCAGCGTTTTTACCCACAAAATAGCGGGCCTCTATAACTATGGCTACACCTTC. Its translation: CSVFTHKIAGLYNYGYTF.

This clonotype was recorded many times. The rearrangement joins TRBV5-1 to TRBJ2-3, with 11 positions matching TRBD2. V lost 4 bases to trimming and J lost 4 bases; unmatched junction nucleotides: 5. Germline V gives CDR1 SGHRS, CDR2 YFSETQ. The CDR3 has 15 amino acids. In DNA form, the CDR3 reads TGCGCCAGCAGCCTTAGCGGGGGGGCCTCAGATACGCAGTATTTT. Translation gives CASSLSGGASDTQYF. Full variable domain (rest looked up from reference TRBV5-1 and TRBJ2-3): KAGVTQTPRYLIKTRGQQVTLSCSPISGHRSVSWYQQTPGQGLQFLFEYFSETQRNKGNFPGRFSGRQFSNSRSEMNVSTLELGDSALYLCASSLSGGASDTQYFGPGTRLTVL.

This clonotype has a count of ten or more. The CDR3 DNA follows: TGCAGTGCTAGAGATCAAAGACTAGCGGGAAGTAAAAACATTCAGTACTTC. It specifies CSARDQRLAGSKNIQYF. The rearrangement links TRBV20-1 to TRBJ2-4, with TRBD2 identical over 11 bases. The germline CDR1 and CDR2 sequences are DFQATT and SNEGSKA (reference sequence). This CDR3 contains 17 residues. The junction had 8 bases not matched to a gene; V was cut back by 0 bases and J by 4 bases.

This clonotype was seen many times. This rearrangement joins TRBV24-1 to TRBJ2-2; 8 nucleotides align to TRBD1. Per germline, CDR1 KGHDR and CDR2 SFDVKD. V was pared by 5 bases and J by 5 bases, with 6 bases of the junction left unmatched. The CDR3 totals 15 residues. CDR3 protein: CATSATGGRTGELFF. For the CDR3, the DNA is TGTGCCACCAGTGCCACAGGGGGTCGAACCGGGGAGCTGTTTTTT.

This clonotype was counted many times. The chain employs TRBV20-1 and TRBJ1-1, with 9 bases matching TRBD1. CDR1 is DFQATT and CDR2 is SNEGSKA in the germline V gene (reference sequence). V trimming: 2 bases; J trimming: 0 bases; junction bases outside the gene matches: 4. This CDR3 spans 15 amino acids. The CDR3: CSARTGGLMNTEAFF. The CDR3 DNA is TGCAGTGCTAGAACAGGGGGCCTCATGAACACTGAAGCTTTCTTT.

This clonotype was detected ten times or more. The V and J genes are TRBV5-6 and TRBJ2-3; 9 bases fit TRBD2. Trimming removed 4 bases from V and 1 base from J; junction bases left unmatched: 10. This CDR3 comprises 17 residues. Germline V gene sequence: CDR1 SGHDT, CDR2 YYEEEE. The CDR3 sequence is CASSPGGGAPGTDTQYF. As DNA, the CDR3 is TGTGCCAGCAGCCCCGGCGGGGGGGCCCCCGGCACAGATACGCAGTATTTT.

This clonotype was found many times. This rearrangement joins TRBV5-8 to TRBJ2-1; D unclear. Between the trimmed V and J ends, which lost 0 bases and 8 bases, there was a span of 21 bases. CDR3 size: 17 residues. CDR1 is SGHTS and CDR2 is YDEGEE in the germline V gene. CDR3 sequence: CASSLVMASRVGDEQFF. The CDR3 DNA reads as TGTGCCAGCAGCTTGGTAATGGCTTCTCGAGTCGGCGATGAGCAGTTCTTC.

In its sample, this clonotype was seen many times. The chain recombines TRBV7-9 with TRBJ1-1, with 7 bases aligning to TRBD1. There are 16 residues in the CDR3. V trimming: 2 bases; J trimming: 1 base; junction bases outside the gene matches: 7. Germline V gene data show CDR1 as SEHNR and CDR2 as FQNEAQ (reference sequence). CDR3 in DNA: TGTGCCAGCAGCTTACCACAGGGGTGGGAGAACACTGAAGCTTTCTTT. It yields the protein CASSLPQGWENTEAFF.

This clonotype showed up many times. The CDR3 DNA sequence: TGTGCCACCAGCAGACGCGGGACACAGAACACTGAAGCTTTCTTT. Translated: CATSRRGTQNTEAFF. The V and J genes are TRBV15 and TRBJ1-1; D possibly corresponds to TRBD1 (6 bases). V shed 2 bases and J shed 1 base, with 11 bases lying between them. The CDR3 runs to 15 residues. Germline values: CDR1 LNHNV, CDR2 YYDKDF (reference sequence).